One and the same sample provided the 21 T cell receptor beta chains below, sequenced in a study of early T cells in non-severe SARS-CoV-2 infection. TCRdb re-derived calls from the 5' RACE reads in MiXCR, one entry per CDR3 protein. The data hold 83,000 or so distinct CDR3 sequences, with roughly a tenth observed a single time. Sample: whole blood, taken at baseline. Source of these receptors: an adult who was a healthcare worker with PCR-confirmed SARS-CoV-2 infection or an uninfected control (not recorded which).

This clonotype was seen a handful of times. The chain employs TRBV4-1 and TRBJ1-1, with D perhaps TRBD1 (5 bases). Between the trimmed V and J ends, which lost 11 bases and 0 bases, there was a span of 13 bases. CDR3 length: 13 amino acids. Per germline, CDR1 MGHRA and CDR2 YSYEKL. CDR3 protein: CAVRQTMNTEAFF. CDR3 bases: TGCGCCGTACGACAGACCATGAACACTGAAGCTTTCTTT.

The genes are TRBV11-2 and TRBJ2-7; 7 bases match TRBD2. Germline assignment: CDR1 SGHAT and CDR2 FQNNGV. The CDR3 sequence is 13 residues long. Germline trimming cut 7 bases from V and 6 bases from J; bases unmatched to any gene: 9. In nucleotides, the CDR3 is TGTGCCAGCACCCTCCGGGGGGAGGGCGAGCAGTACTTC. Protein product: CASTLRGEGEQYF.

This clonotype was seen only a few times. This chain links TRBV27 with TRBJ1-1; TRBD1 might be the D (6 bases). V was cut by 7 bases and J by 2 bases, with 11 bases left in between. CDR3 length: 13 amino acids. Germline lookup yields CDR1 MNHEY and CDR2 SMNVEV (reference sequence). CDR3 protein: CASKGGGNTEAFF. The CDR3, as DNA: TGTGCCAGCAAAGGAGGGGGAAACACTGAAGCTTTCTTT.

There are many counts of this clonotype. The chain's CDR3 is CASSRTGTEISYEQYF. In DNA form, the CDR3 reads TGTGCCAGCTCTCGAACCGGGACAGAGATCTCCTACGAGCAGTACTTC. The rearrangement joins TRBV18 to TRBJ2-7, with 7 bases matching TRBD1. Per germline, CDR1 KGHSH and CDR2 LQKENI. The CDR3 consists of 16 residues. Trimming cost V 6 bases and J 0 bases; bases outside gene matches: 11.

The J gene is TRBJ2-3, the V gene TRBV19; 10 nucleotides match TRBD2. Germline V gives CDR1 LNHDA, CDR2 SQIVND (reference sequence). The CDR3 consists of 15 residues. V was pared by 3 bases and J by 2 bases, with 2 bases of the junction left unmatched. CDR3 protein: CASSMGLANTDTQYF. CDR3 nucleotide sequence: TGTGCCAGTAGTATGGGACTAGCGAACACAGATACGCAGTATTTT. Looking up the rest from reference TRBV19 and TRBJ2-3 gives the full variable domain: DGGITQSPKYLFRKEGQNVTLSCEQNLNHDAMYWYRQDPGQGLRLIYYSQIVNDFQKGDIAEGYSVSREKKESFPLTVTSAQKNPTAFYLCASSMGLANTDTQYFGPGTRLTVL.

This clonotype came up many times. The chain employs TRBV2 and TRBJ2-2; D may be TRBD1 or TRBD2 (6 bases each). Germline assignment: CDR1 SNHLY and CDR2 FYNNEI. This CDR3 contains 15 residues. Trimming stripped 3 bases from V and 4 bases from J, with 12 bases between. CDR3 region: CASSEVQGGTGELFF. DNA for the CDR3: TGTGCCAGCAGTGAGGTACAGGGAGGCACCGGGGAGCTGTTTTTT.

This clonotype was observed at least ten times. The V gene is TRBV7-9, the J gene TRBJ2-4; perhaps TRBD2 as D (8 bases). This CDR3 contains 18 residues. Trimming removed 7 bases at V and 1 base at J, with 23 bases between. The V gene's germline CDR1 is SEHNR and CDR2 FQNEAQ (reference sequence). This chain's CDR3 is CASTPGGGVRAAKNIQYF. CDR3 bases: TGTGCCAGCACCCCGGGAGGGGGCGTTCGAGCGGCCAAAAACATTCAGTACTTC.

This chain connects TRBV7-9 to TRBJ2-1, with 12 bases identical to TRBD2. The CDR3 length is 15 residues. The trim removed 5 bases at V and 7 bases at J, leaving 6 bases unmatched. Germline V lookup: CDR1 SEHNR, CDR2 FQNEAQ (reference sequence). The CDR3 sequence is CASSPPGLAGNEQFF. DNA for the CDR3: TGTGCCAGCAGCCCCCCTGGACTAGCGGGAAATGAGCAGTTCTTC.

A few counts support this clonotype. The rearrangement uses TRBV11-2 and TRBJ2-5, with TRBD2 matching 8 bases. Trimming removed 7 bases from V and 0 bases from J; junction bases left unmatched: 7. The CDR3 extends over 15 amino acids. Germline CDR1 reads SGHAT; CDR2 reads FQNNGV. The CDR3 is CASIKTSGDQETQYF. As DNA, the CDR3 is TGTGCCAGCATCAAAACTAGCGGAGACCAAGAGACCCAGTACTTC.

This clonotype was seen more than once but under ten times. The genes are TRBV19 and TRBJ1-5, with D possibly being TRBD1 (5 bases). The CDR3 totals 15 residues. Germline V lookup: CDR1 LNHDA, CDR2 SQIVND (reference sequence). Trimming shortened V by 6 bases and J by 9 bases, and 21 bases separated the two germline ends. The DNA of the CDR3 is TGTGCCAGTAGGCGACAGACAGAGATTACAAGGCCCCAGCATTTT. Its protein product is CASRRQTEITRPQHF.

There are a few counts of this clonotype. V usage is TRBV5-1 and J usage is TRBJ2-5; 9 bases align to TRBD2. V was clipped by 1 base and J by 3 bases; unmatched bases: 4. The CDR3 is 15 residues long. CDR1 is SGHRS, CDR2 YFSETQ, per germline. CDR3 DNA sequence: TGCGCCAGCAGCTTGTCTCGCGGGAGGGAAGAGACCCAGTACTTC. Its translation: CASSLSRGREETQYF.

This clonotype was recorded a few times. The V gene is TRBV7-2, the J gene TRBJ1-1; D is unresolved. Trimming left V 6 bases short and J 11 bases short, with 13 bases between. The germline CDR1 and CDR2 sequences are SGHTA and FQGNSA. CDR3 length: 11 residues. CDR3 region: CASRLAWLAFF. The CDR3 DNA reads TGTGCCAGCAGATTGGCTTGGTTGGCTTTCTTT.

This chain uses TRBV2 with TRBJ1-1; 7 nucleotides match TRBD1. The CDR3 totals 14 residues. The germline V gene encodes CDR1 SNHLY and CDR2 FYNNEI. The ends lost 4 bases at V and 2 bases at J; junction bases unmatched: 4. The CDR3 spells CASSGDSSNTEAFF. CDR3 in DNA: TGTGCCAGCAGTGGGGACAGTTCCAACACTGAAGCTTTCTTT.

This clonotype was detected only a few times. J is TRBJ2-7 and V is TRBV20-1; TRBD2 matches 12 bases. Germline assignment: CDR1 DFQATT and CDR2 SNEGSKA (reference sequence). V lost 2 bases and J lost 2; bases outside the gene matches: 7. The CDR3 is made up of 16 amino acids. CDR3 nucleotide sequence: TGCAGTGCTAGAAATAGACTAGCGGGAGAAGCCTACGAGCAGTACTTC. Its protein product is CSARNRLAGEAYEQYF.

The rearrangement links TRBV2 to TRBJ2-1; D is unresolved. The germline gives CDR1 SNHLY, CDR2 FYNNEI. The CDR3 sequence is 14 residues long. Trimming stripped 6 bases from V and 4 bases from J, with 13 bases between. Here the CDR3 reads CASSRTQRYNEQFF. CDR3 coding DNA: TGTGCCAGCAGCAGAACTCAGAGATACAATGAGCAGTTCTTC. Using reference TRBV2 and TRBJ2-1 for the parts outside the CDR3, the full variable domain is EPEVTQTPSHQVTQMGQEVILRCVPISNHLYFYWYRQILGQKVEFLVSFYNNEISEKSEIFDDQFSVERPDGSNFTLKIRSTKLEDSAMYFCASSRTQRYNEQFFGPGTRLTVL.

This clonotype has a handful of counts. The CDR3 here is CASSSRVRTEAFF. The CDR3 DNA reads as TGTGCCAGCAGCTCGAGGGTCCGCACTGAAGCTTTCTTT. The J gene is TRBJ1-1, the V gene TRBV7-9; D uncertain. V lost 4 bases to trimming and J lost 4 bases, with 10 bases between them. CDR1 is SEHNR, CDR2 FQNEAQ, per germline (reference sequence). The CDR3 has 13 residues.

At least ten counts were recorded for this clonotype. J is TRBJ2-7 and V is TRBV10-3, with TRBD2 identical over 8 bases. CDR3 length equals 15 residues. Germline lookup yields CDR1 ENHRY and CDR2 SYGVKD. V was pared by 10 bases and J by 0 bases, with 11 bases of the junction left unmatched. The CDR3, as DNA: TGTGCCACCGCAACGACTAGCGCTAGCTCCTACGAGCAGTACTTC. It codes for CATATTSASSYEQYF.

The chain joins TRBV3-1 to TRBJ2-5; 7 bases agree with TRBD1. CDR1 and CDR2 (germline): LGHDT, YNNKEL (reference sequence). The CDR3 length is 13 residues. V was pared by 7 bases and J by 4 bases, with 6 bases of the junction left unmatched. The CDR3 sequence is CASTPGQAETQYF. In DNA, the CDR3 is TGTGCCAGCACGCCAGGACAGGCAGAGACCCAGTACTTC.

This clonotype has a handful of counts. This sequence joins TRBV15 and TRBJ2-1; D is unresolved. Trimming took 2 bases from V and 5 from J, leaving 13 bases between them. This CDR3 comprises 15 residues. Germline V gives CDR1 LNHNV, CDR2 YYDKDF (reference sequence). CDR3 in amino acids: CATSRWADRNNEQFF. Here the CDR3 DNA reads TGTGCCACCAGCAGATGGGCAGACCGGAACAATGAGCAGTTCTTC.

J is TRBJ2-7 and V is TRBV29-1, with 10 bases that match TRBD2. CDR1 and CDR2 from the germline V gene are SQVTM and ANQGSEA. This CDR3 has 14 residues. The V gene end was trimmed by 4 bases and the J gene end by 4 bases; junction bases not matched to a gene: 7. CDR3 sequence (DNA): TGCAGCGTTGTACTGGCTAGCGGGAGTTACGAGCAGTACTTC. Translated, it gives CSVVLASGSYEQYF.

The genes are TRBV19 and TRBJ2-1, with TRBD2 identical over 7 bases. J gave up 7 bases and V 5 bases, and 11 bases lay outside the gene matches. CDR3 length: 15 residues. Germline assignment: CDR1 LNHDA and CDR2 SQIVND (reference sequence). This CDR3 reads CASSSSGAILNEQFF. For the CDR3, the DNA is TGTGCCAGTAGTTCCAGCGGGGCTATTTTGAATGAGCAGTTCTTC.